These 13 T cell receptor beta chains came from one sample sequenced in a study of PD-1 blockade in classical Hodgkin lymphoma. After autologous stem cell transplantation all patients relapsed, and prior brentuximab vedotin exposure differed between cohorts. Profiled with immunoSEQ multiplex PCR; TCRdb holds only in-frame clones, not every one. The sample has 75,000 to 100,000 clones, about four fifths seen once; the top ten hold 16%. The sample was peripheral blood mononuclear cells (PBMCs), taken before the second cycle of nivolumab. Receptor source: a human donor with classical Hodgkin lymphoma.

This chain uses TRBV7-8 with TRBJ2-5; possibly TRBD1 for D (6 bases). CDR3 length: 14 residues. From germline, CDR1 is SGHVS and CDR2 FQNEAQ. Trimming shortened V by 5 bases and J by 4 bases, and 14 bases separated the two germline ends. CDR3 region: CASSPRQAPETQYF. CDR3 coding DNA: TGTGCCAGCAGCCCTCGACAGGCCCCAGAGACCCAGTACTTC. Looking up the rest from reference TRBV7-8 and TRBJ2-5 gives the full variable domain: GAGVSQSPRYKVAKRGQDVALRCDPISGHVSLFWYQQALGQGPEFLTYFQNEAQLDKSGLPSDRFFAERPEGSVSTLKIQRTQQEDSAVYLCASSPRQAPETQYFGPGTRLLVL.

The rearrangement links TRBV29-1 to TRBJ2-1, with 9 bases matching TRBD2. Germline V gene lookup returns CDR1 SQVTM and CDR2 ANQGSEA. The CDR3 is 13 residues long. The ends lost 8 bases at V and 5 bases at J; junction bases unmatched: 7. CDR3 in amino acids: CSPRTSADNEQFF. The CDR3 bases are TGCAGCCCTCGGACTAGCGCTGACAATGAGCAGTTCTTC.

The chain uses TRBV29-1 and TRBJ2-4; D ambiguous. The length of the CDR3 is 12 residues. V lost 4 bases, J lost 6 bases, and 10 bases lay in between. Germline V gene lookup returns CDR1 SQVTM and CDR2 ANQGSEA. The CDR3 region is CSVGVSGNIQYF. CDR3 DNA sequence: TGCAGCGTTGGGGTTTCGGGAAACATTCAGTACTTC.

The chain couples TRBV19 to TRBJ2-2, with D perhaps TRBD1 (5 bases). Germline CDR1 is LNHDA and CDR2 is SQIVND (reference sequence). The CDR3 runs 14 residues. The ends were cut back, 3 bases at V and 6 bases at J, with 11 bases in the middle. The CDR3 reads CASSIGQGAGELFF. The CDR3 DNA sequence: TGTGCCAGTAGTATTGGGCAGGGTGCCGGGGAGCTGTTTTTT.

This clone was detected only once. CDR3 residues: CASSPPGSPQGAFF. The DNA of the CDR3 is TGTGCCAGCTCACCACCGGGCAGTCCACAGGGAGCTTTCTTT. The chain carries TRBV18 and TRBJ1-1; the D gene is possibly TRBD1 (6 bases). Germline values: CDR1 KGHSH, CDR2 LQKENI. V was shortened by 0 bases and J by 10 bases, with 15 bases between the two germline ends. The CDR3 loop spans 14 amino acids. The whole variable domain, filled in from reference TRBV18 and TRBJ1-1, reads NAGVMQNPRHLVRRRGQEARLRCSPMKGHSHVYWYRQLPEEGLKFMVYLQKENIIDESGMPKERFSAEFPKEGPSILRIQQVVRGDSAAYFCASSPPGSPQGAFFGQGTRLTVV.

The genes are TRBV9 and TRBJ2-7; the match to TRBD2 covers 8 bases. This CDR3 spans 14 amino acids. Losses at the gene ends were 3 bases for V and 2 bases for J; bases not matched to a gene: 4. Germline V gene sequence: CDR1 SGDLS, CDR2 YYNGEE. The CDR3 sequence: CASSERGLAYEQYF. The CDR3 bases are TGTGCCAGCAGCGAGCGGGGACTAGCCTACGAGCAGTACTTC.

Comments on this clone: The same CDR3 is also encoded by other DNA sequences in this sample. The chain carries TRBV18 and TRBJ2-6; no clear D. Per the germline V gene, CDR1 is KGHSH and CDR2 is LQKENI. This CDR3 region has 15 residues. V lost 3 bases and J lost 0, with 6 bases in between. The CDR3 here is CASSPSSSGANVLTF. The CDR3, as DNA: TGTGCCAGCTCACCGAGCTCCTCTGGGGCCAACGTCCTGACTTTC.

The gene calls are TRBV6-5 and TRBJ2-7; 9 bases match TRBD1. The germline V gene has CDR1 MNHEY and CDR2 SVGAGI. With 6 bases clipped from V and 3 bases from J, the junction kept 9 bases outside the gene matches. This CDR3 has 15 residues. The DNA of the CDR3 is TGTGCCAGCAGCATCACCGGACAGGGGTACTACGAGCAGTACTTC. Its protein is CASSITGQGYYEQYF.

CDR3 sequence (DNA): TGTGCCAGCAGCATGACAGGGTCTGGAAACACCATATATTTT. Translated, it gives CASSMTGSGNTIYF. The chain links TRBV7-9 to TRBJ1-3; 7 bases agree with TRBD1. J lost 1 base, V lost 5 bases, and 2 bases had no gene match. CDR1 SEHNR and CDR2 FQNEAQ come from the germline V gene (reference sequence). The CDR3 extends over 14 amino acids.

The chain joins TRBV7-8 to TRBJ2-7; tentative D call: TRBD1 (7 bases). Per the germline V gene, CDR1 is SGHVS and CDR2 is FQNEAQ. V gave up 5 bases and J gave up 1 base, with 21 bases separating them. The CDR3 totals 17 residues. The CDR3 loop reads CASSQGGRWEMSYEQYF. The CDR3 bases are TGTGCCAGCAGCCAGGGGGGACGGTGGGAGATGTCCTACGAGCAGTACTTC.

This clone was recorded only once. The chain couples TRBV30 to TRBJ2-1; D is ambiguous. Per the germline V gene, CDR1 is GTSNPN and CDR2 is SVGIG (reference sequence). Deletions cut 8 bases from V and 7 bases from J, with 18 bases between. The CDR3 length is 13 residues. CDR3 amino acids: CAGDSPIGNEQFF. The DNA for the CDR3 is TGTGCCGGCGACTCCCCCATAGGTAATGAGCAGTTCTTC.

This chain joins TRBV5-1 and TRBJ2-1, with 10 bases fitting TRBD2. The CDR3 consists of 15 residues. Trimming removed 3 bases from V and 7 bases from J; junction bases left unmatched: 7. Germline V gene lookup returns CDR1 SGHRS and CDR2 YFSETQ. The CDR3 region has the DNA TGCGCCAGCAGCTACACTAGCGGGATGGTAAATGAGCAGTTCTTC. It yields the protein CASSYTSGMVNEQFF.

V gene TRBV30 combines with J gene TRBJ2-4; D not certain. Germline CDR1 GTSNPN, CDR2 SVGIG (reference sequence). Trimming stripped 2 bases from V and 0 bases from J, with 17 bases between. The CDR3 loop spans 17 amino acids. The CDR3 DNA follows: TGTGCCTGGAGTAGAAACCCCCAAATGAGAGCCAAAAACATTCAGTACTTC. Protein: CAWSRNPQMRAKNIQYF.